These 32 T cell receptor beta chains were all obtained from the same sample, sequenced in a study of human thymus T cells. It was from resections taken during corrective heart surgery that the thymus tissue came. Sequencing was performed with immunoSEQ multiplex PCR; in TCRdb, only in-frame clones are kept and a portion is missing. The sample lists roughly 77,000 clones; around 95% were seen once. Material for sequencing was thymus tissue. The receptors here all came from a girl less than two years old with a congenital heart defect but otherwise immunologically healthy.

This chain connects TRBV7-2 to TRBJ1-5; 7 nucleotides line up with TRBD1. J was trimmed by 5 bases and V by 1 base; bases with no gene match: 11. Germline V gives CDR1 SGHTA, CDR2 FQGNSA. The CDR3 is 17 residues long. For the CDR3, the DNA is TGTGCCAGCAGCTTAGAAACCGGGACAGCCGAGCATCAGCCCCAGCATTTT. Translating it yields CASSLETGTAEHQPQHF.

The chain couples TRBV6-1 to TRBJ1-5; possible D gene TRBD1, 5 bases. Germline V lookup: CDR1 MNHNS, CDR2 SASEGT. V was pared by 0 bases and J by 10 bases, with 22 bases between. This CDR3 comprises 17 residues. The CDR3: CASSEAMGRHGFVPQHF. The CDR3 DNA reads TGTGCCAGCAGTGAAGCGATGGGGCGGCACGGGTTCGTACCCCAGCATTTT.

The rearrangement joins TRBV18 to TRBJ2-1; 8 bases fit TRBD2. Germline V gene lookup returns CDR1 KGHSH and CDR2 LQKENI. The CDR3 is 17 amino acids. After removal of 4 bases from V and 6 bases from J, the junction contained 14 bases not matched to a gene. The CDR3 here is CASSLPPGGRNFNEQFF. The CDR3 DNA reads TGTGCCAGCTCACTCCCCCCGGGCGGGAGGAATTTCAATGAGCAGTTCTTC.

The chain recombines TRBV11-1 with TRBJ1-3, with D tentatively TRBD1 (6 bases). Germline V gives CDR1 SGHAT, CDR2 FQDESV (reference sequence). The CDR3 is made up of 15 amino acids. V was clipped by 6 bases and J by 4 bases, with 16 bases between them. The CDR3 DNA is TGTGCCAGCAGACAGAACATCGACAGGGGAAACACCATATATTTT. Translation: CASRQNIDRGNTIYF.

The chain joins TRBV4-1 to TRBJ1-2, with 7 bases matching TRBD1. CDR3 length: 21 residues. Germline loops: CDR1 MGHRA, CDR2 YSYEKL. With 0 bases clipped from V and 1 base from J, the junction kept 20 bases outside the gene matches. The CDR3 DNA reads as TGCGCCAGCAGCCAAGATTTAAGCAGTTATCGGAGGGGGCGGAATAACTATGGCTACACCTTC. It yields the protein CASSQDLSSYRRGRNNYGYTF.

The CDR3 sequence: CASSKKTDLAKNIQYF. DNA of the CDR3: TGTGCCAGCAGCAAGAAGACAGACCTAGCCAAAAACATTCAGTACTTC. V and J are TRBV5-4 and TRBJ2-4; maybe TRBD1 (5 bases). The CDR3 runs to 16 residues. V gave up 4 bases and J gave up 0 bases, with 14 bases separating them. CDR1 SGHNT and CDR2 YYREEE come from the germline V gene (reference sequence).

The chain is built from TRBV2 and TRBJ1-2; D gene uncertain. Trimming removed 6 bases from V and 4 bases from J, with 21 bases in between. This CDR3 has 16 residues. Germline values: CDR1 SNHLY, CDR2 FYNNEI. The CDR3 loop is CASRPPKANKTYGYTF. The CDR3 DNA is TGTGCCAGCAGGCCACCGAAGGCGAATAAAACCTATGGCTACACCTTC.

This sequence joins TRBV11-3 and TRBJ2-2; the match to TRBD2 covers 9 bases. This CDR3 has 16 amino acids. Germline V CDR1 and CDR2: SGHNT, YENEEA. Losses at the gene ends were 1 base for V and 7 bases for J; bases not matched to a gene: 7. The CDR3 loop reads CASSLVLRGRDGELFF. The CDR3 region has the DNA TGTGCCAGCAGCTTAGTGCTTCGCGGGAGGGACGGGGAGCTGTTTTTT.

The chain combines TRBV5-4 with TRBJ2-1, with 13 nucleotides matching TRBD2. The V and J ends lost 1 base and 5 bases, in that order; junction bases with no gene match: 3. The CDR3 runs to 16 residues. Germline CDR1 and CDR2: SGHNT and YYREEE (reference sequence). This CDR3 is CASSLRGTSGNNEQFF. DNA of the CDR3: TGTGCCAGCAGCTTGCGGGGGACTAGCGGGAACAATGAGCAGTTCTTC.

The chain joins TRBV5-1 to TRBJ2-7; 13 nucleotides agree with TRBD2. Germline V gene lookup returns CDR1 SGHRS and CDR2 YFSETQ. V lost 1 base and J lost 3; bases outside the gene matches: 10. The CDR3 has 18 residues. The CDR3 is CASSLQRLAGGGVYEQYF. CDR3 DNA sequence: TGCGCCAGCAGCTTGCAGCGACTAGCGGGAGGAGGGGTCTACGAGCAGTACTTC.

This chain links TRBV11-2 with TRBJ1-1, with a possible D match to TRBD1 (5 bases). This CDR3 region has 14 residues. The V and J ends lost 6 bases and 4 bases respectively, with 15 bases between them. The germline V gene has CDR1 SGHAT and CDR2 FQNNGV. This CDR3 is CASRGSAGPTEAFF. CDR3 in DNA: TGTGCCAGCAGAGGGTCGGCAGGGCCCACTGAAGCTTTCTTT.

This chain uses TRBV19 with TRBJ1-2, with D hard to call. The CDR3 covers 14 residues. Germline CDR1 LNHDA, CDR2 SQIVND (reference sequence). V was cut by 6 bases and J by 3 bases, with 14 bases left in between. This CDR3 reads CASSTREIHYGYTF. The CDR3 DNA is TGTGCCAGTAGCACCCGGGAGATACACTATGGCTACACCTTC.

J is TRBJ2-1 and V is TRBV4-3; the D gene is possibly TRBD2 (5 bases). Deletions cut 0 bases from V and 0 bases from J, with 12 bases between. The germline gives CDR1 LGHNA, CDR2 YSLEER. The CDR3 loop spans 17 amino acids. The CDR3: CASSQDRTEASYNEQFF. Here the CDR3 DNA reads TGCGCCAGCAGCCAAGATAGAACGGAGGCCTCCTACAATGAGCAGTTCTTC.

V and J are TRBV27 and TRBJ1-2; no clear D. CDR3 length: 14 amino acids. The germline gives CDR1 MNHEY, CDR2 SMNVEV (reference sequence). V was cut by 5 bases and J by 4 bases, with 14 bases left in between. The DNA of the CDR3 is TGTGCCAGCAGTCCCTCCTCACGGTCCTATGGCTACACCTTC. It is translated as CASSPSSRSYGYTF.

The table lists this clone with a count of one. This chain uses TRBV15 with TRBJ2-5; possible D gene TRBD1, 7 bases. V gave up 3 bases and J gave up 1 base, with 9 bases separating them. The CDR3 extends over 14 amino acids. From germline, CDR1 is LNHNV and CDR2 YYDKDF (reference sequence). The CDR3 DNA reads as TGTGCCACCAGCAGGGAGGGGGCCCAAGAGACCCAGTACTTC. It codes for CATSREGAQETQYF.

In this sample, this clone turned up a few times. The chain recombines TRBV20-1 with TRBJ1-1; D ambiguous. CDR3 length: 10 residues. CDR1 and CDR2 (germline): DFQATT, SNEGSKA (reference sequence). The V gene lost 7 bases and the J gene lost 3 bases, with 6 bases spanning the gap. DNA for the CDR3: TGCAGTGATTCAGACACTGAAGCTTTCTTT. This codes for CSDSDTEAFF.

The chain combines TRBV14 with TRBJ1-4; no firm D call. V was trimmed by 3 bases and J by 5 bases, leaving 10 bases between them. The length of the CDR3 is 14 residues. Germline V gene data show CDR1 as SGHDN and CDR2 as FVKESK. CDR3 residues: CASSQPGENEKLFF. The CDR3 region has the DNA TGTGCCAGCAGCCAGCCGGGTGAAAATGAAAAACTGTTTTTT. Variable domain in full (rest from reference TRBV14 and TRBJ1-4): EAGVTQFPSHSVIEKGQTVTLRCDPISGHDNLYWYRRVMGKEIKFLLHFVKESKQDESGMPNNRFLAERTGGTYSTLKVQPAELEDSGVYFCASSQPGENEKLFFGSGTQLSVL.

This chain uses TRBV29-1 with TRBJ2-1; no firm D call. The CDR3 loop spans 10 amino acids. CDR1 is SQVTM, CDR2 ANQGSEA, per germline. V was clipped by 0 bases and J by 6 bases, with 0 bases between them. The CDR3 coding sequence is TGCAGCGTTGAAGACAATGAGCAGTTCTTC. This encodes CSVEDNEQFF.

The chain joins TRBV6-5 to TRBJ2-1; 7 nucleotides match TRBD2. This CDR3 is built from 13 residues. The junction had 12 bases not matched to a gene; V was cut back by 10 bases and J by 9 bases. Germline CDR1 and CDR2: MNHEY and SVGAGI. CDR3 loop: CATGGRETGEQFF. The CDR3 coding sequence is TGTGCCACCGGAGGGCGGGAGACGGGTGAGCAGTTCTTC.

This chain uses TRBV19 with TRBJ2-1; 11 bases fit TRBD2. V dropped 6 bases and J dropped 4; count of bases not matched to a gene: 5. Germline V lookup: CDR1 LNHDA, CDR2 SQIVND (reference sequence). The CDR3 has 15 amino acids. CDR3 in amino acids: CASSSGTSGYNEQFF. CDR3 sequence (DNA): TGTGCCAGTAGCTCCGGGACTAGCGGTTACAATGAGCAGTTCTTC.

This sequence joins TRBV28 and TRBJ2-3, with 16 bases that match TRBD2. The V gene's germline CDR1 is MDHEN and CDR2 SYDVKM. Trimming took 7 bases from V and 2 from J; bases not matched to a gene: 15. The CDR3 covers 20 residues. The CDR3, as DNA: TGTGCCAGCACCCCAAGGGGGACTAGCGGGAGGGCCCCGTTCACAGATACGCAGTATTTT. Protein sequence: CASTPRGTSGRAPFTDTQYF.

The chain couples TRBV9 to TRBJ2-1; D gene ambiguous. The CDR3 consists of 16 residues. The germline V and J ends were trimmed by 2 bases and 0 bases, with 12 bases remaining between them. The germline gives CDR1 SGDLS, CDR2 YYNGEE. This CDR3 is CASSVERISSYNEQFF. Here the CDR3 DNA reads TGTGCCAGCAGCGTGGAGAGGATTAGCTCCTACAATGAGCAGTTCTTC.

V and J are TRBV13 and TRBJ2-1, with D possibly being TRBD2 (6 bases). V gave up 4 bases and J gave up 7 bases, with 11 bases separating them. The germline gives CDR1 PRHDT, CDR2 FYEKMQ (reference sequence). There are 13 residues in the CDR3. CDR3 sequence (DNA): TGTGCCAGCAGCTGGGAGGCGGGGAATGAGCAGTTCTTC. Its protein is CASSWEAGNEQFF.

The J gene is TRBJ2-7, the V gene TRBV5-1; 9 bases are shared with TRBD1. There are 15 residues in the CDR3. The V and J ends lost 4 bases and 0 bases, in that order; junction bases with no gene match: 5. Germline CDR1 SGHRS, CDR2 YFSETQ. The CDR3 here is CASSPETGGSYEQYF. For the CDR3, the DNA is TGCGCCAGCAGCCCAGAGACAGGGGGCTCCTACGAGCAGTACTTC. Full variable domain (rest looked up from reference TRBV5-1 and TRBJ2-7): KAGVTQTPRYLIKTRGQQVTLSCSPISGHRSVSWYQQTPGQGLQFLFEYFSETQRNKGNFPGRFSGRQFSNSRSEMNVSTLELGDSALYLCASSPETGGSYEQYFGPGTRLTVT.

Written as DNA, the CDR3 is TGCGCCAGCAGTGAGCCTAAGGGACAGGCCGACCTCCCTGAAGCTTTCTTT. Protein product: CASSEPKGQADLPEAFF. V is TRBV10-1 and J is TRBJ1-1, with TRBD1 matching 8 bases. Germline V gives CDR1 WNHNN, CDR2 SYGVQD (reference sequence). V was pared by 2 bases and J by 6 bases, with 14 bases of the junction left unmatched. The CDR3 runs to 17 residues.

The rearrangement joins TRBV23-1 to TRBJ2-7, with 8 bases aligning to TRBD1. TRBV23-1 is an ORF for which the function is uncertain. V lost 2 bases to trimming and J lost 2 bases; unmatched junction nucleotides: 14. The CDR3 length is 18 residues. The CDR3 region is CASSQVTGVHAQTYEQYF. Here the CDR3 DNA reads TGCGCCAGCAGTCAAGTGACAGGGGTCCACGCCCAAACCTACGAGCAGTACTTC.

V and J are TRBV19 and TRBJ2-3, with D possibly being TRBD2 (5 bases). The germline V gene has CDR1 LNHDA and CDR2 SQIVND (reference sequence). The CDR3 has 13 residues. V was cut by 9 bases and J by 0 bases, with 10 bases left in between. The CDR3: CASQGLSTDTQYF. CDR3 bases: TGTGCCAGCCAAGGACTCAGCACAGATACGCAGTATTTT.

The V gene is TRBV5-1, the J gene TRBJ2-1, with 14 bases identical to TRBD2. Losses at the gene ends were 4 bases for V and 9 bases for J; bases not matched to a gene: 0. Germline CDR1 SGHRS, CDR2 YFSETQ. CDR3 length: 13 amino acids. In DNA, the CDR3 is TGCGCCAGCAGCGGGACTAGCGGGGGTGAGCAGTTCTTC. Protein: CASSGTSGGEQFF.

The table lists this clone with a count of one. One junction end does not reproduce the germline sequence, and a read error may be involved. The V and J genes are TRBV27 and TRBJ2-5; TRBD2 aligns across 8 bases. The CDR3 totals 16 residues. CDR1 MNHEY and CDR2 SMNVEV come from the germline V gene (reference sequence). CDR3 nucleotides: TGTGCCAGCAGTTTATTTGCGGGGGGCGGGATGGGTAGCGCGAACTTC. Protein product: CASSLFAGGGMGSANF.

V usage is TRBV7-2 and J usage is TRBJ2-3, with 10 nucleotides matching TRBD1. Trimming at V came to 6 bases and at J to 4 bases, leaving 10 bases not matched to a gene. Germline-derived CDR1 and CDR2 are SGHTA and FQGNSA. The CDR3 is 16 residues long. Here the CDR3 reads CASRLTRDRGPDTQYF. For the CDR3, the DNA is TGTGCCAGCAGGCTAACTCGGGACAGGGGACCAGATACGCAGTATTTT.

The genes are TRBV28 and TRBJ1-4; 8 bases are shared with TRBD1. The CDR3 consists of 17 residues. CDR1 and CDR2 (germline): MDHEN, SYDVKM. Trimming at V came to 3 bases and at J to 0 bases, leaving 6 bases not matched to a gene. The CDR3 DNA follows: TGTGCCAGCAGTTTGGGGACAGGACCAACAACTAATGAAAAACTGTTTTTT. Translation gives CASSLGTGPTTNEKLFF.

The CDR3 nucleotides read TGTGCCAGCTCACCAGGTTGGAACACTGAAGCTTTCTTT. Amino acids: CASSPGWNTEAFF. The chain links TRBV18 to TRBJ1-1, with D hard to call. In germline, CDR1 is KGHSH, CDR2 LQKENI. The length of the CDR3 is 13 residues. Between the trimmed V and J ends, which lost 2 bases and 1 base, there was a span of 5 bases.